The source of this T cell receptor beta chain is a study of cytomegalovirus exposure and HLA in healthy donors. 60 Vbeta and 13 Jbeta primers were used in PCR. Measured with immunoSEQ multiplex PCR; TCRdb has only the in-frame clones, and not every one. The record lists roughly 72,000 clones, of which the ten most abundant hold approximately 4.2%. A note on this clone: Its antigen remains unknown.

The study's findings and limits: Presence/absence analyses rested on an assumption that sequencing depth was roughly uniform across donors.

CDR3 length equals 13 residues. Trimming cost V 10 bases and J 8 bases, with 18 bases left between them. Germline V gene lookup returns CDR1 MNHEY and CDR2 SVGAGI. This sequence originates from a man aged 18 to 35 in good health and CMV-seropositive. The chain uses TRBV6-5 and TRBJ2-1; D may be TRBD2 (7 bases). Sequencing was carried out using PBMCs. The chain's CDR3 is CATRGWGGDEQFF. CDR3 DNA: TGTGCCACTCGCGGTTGGGGGGGCGATGAGCAGTTCTTC.